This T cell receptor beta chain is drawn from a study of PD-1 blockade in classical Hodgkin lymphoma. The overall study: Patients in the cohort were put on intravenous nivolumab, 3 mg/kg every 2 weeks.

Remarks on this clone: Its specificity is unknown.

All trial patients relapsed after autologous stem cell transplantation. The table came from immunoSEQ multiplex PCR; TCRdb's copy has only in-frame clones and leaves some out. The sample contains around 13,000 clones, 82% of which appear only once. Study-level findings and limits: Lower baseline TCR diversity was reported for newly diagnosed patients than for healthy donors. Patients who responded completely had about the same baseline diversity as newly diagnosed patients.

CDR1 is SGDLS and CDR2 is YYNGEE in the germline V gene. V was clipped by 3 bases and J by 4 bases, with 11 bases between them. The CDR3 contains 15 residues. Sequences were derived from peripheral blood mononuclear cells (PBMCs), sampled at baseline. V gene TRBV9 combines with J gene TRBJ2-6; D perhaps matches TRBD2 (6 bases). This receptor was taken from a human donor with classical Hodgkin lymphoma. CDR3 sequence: CASSAGTLGANVLTF. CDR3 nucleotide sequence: TGTGCCAGCAGCGCCGGGACTCTCGGGGCCAACGTCCTGACTTTC.